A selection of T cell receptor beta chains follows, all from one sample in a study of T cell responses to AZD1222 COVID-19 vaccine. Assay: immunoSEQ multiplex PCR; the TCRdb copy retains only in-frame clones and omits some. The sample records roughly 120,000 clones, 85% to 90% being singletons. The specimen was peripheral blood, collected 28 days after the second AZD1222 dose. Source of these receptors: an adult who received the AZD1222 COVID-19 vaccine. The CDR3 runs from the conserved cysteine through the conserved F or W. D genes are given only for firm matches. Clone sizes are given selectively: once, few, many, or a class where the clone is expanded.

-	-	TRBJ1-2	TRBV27	CASSLDSRAGYTF	TGTGCCAGCAGCCTGGACAGTCGAGCTGGCTACACCTTC
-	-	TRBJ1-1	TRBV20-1	CSGQVNTEAFF	TGCAGTGGTCAGGTGAACACTGAAGCTTTCTTT
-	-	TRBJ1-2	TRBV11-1	CASSLGQNYGYTF	TGTGCCAGCAGCTTGGGGCAAAACTATGGCTACACCTTC
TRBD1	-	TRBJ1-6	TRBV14	CASSRGQGSYNSPLHF	TGTGCCAGCAGCCGGGGACAGGGATCCTATAATTCACCCCTCCACTTT
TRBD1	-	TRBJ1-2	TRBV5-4	CASSLGDRIYGYTF	TGTGCCAGCAGCTTGGGGGACAGGATTTATGGCTACACCTTC
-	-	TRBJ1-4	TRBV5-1	CASSLGQPNEKLFF	TGCGCCAGCAGCTTAGGACAGCCTAATGAAAAACTGTTTTTT
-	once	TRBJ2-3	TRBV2	CASSARTDTQYF	TGTGCCAGCAGTGCAAGGACAGATACGCAGTATTTT
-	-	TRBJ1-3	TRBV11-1	CASSSRGSGNTIYF	TGTGCCAGCAGCTCCAGGGGTTCTGGAAACACCATATATTTT
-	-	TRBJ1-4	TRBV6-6	CASNRGGRNEKLFF	TGTGCCAGCAACCGGGGGGGACGGAATGAAAAACTGTTTTTT
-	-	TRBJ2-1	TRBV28	CASSSHSYNEQFF	TGTGCCAGCAGTTCCCATTCCTACAATGAGCAGTTCTTC
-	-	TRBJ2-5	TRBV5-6	CASTFRYQETQYF	TGTGCCAGCACCTTCAGGTACCAAGAGACCCAGTACTTC
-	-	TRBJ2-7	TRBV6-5	CASLFAGASEQYF	TGTGCCAGCTTATTCGCCGGGGCTTCCGAGCAGTACTTC